Presented here are 24 T cell receptor beta chains from one specimen sequenced in a study of cytotoxic CD8 clonotypes in ibrutinib-treated CLL. Method: immunoSEQ multiplex PCR; TCRdb's copy keeps in-frame clones and lacks some. The sample shows fewer than 200,000 clones, under 90% of them seen only once. This sample comprised PBMCs, obtained after 24 months of ibrutinib treatment. All receptors derive from a human donor with chronic lymphocytic leukemia.

The chain uses TRBV10-3 and TRBJ1-4; D not certain. The V end lost 7 bases, the J end lost 1 base, and 7 bases lay between the germline ends. CDR1 and CDR2 (germline): ENHRY, SYGVKD. The CDR3 runs to 13 residues. DNA of the CDR3: TGTGCCATCAATAAGGGAACTAATGAAAAACTGTTTTTT. Translated, it gives CAINKGTNEKLFF.

V is TRBV9 and J is TRBJ2-1; D might be TRBD2 (6 bases). This CDR3 spans 15 amino acids. In germline, CDR1 is SGDLS, CDR2 YYNGEE. V was clipped by 0 bases and J by 7 bases, with 14 bases between them. The CDR3 DNA reads TGTGCCAGCAGCGTAGTTGTGGGAGGAACGAATGAGCAGTTCTTC. Its translation is CASSVVVGGTNEQFF.

The V and J genes are TRBV18 and TRBJ1-4; D is unresolved. With 0 bases removed from V and 8 bases from J, the gap between germline ends came to 7 bases. Germline CDR1 KGHSH, CDR2 LQKENI. There are 13 residues in the CDR3. CDR3 amino acids: CASSPPTLEKLFF. The CDR3 nucleotides are TGTGCCAGCTCACCACCGACCCTGGAAAAACTGTTTTTT.

Concerning this clone: In the same sample, other DNA sequences code for this CDR3. The J gene is TRBJ1-1, the V gene TRBV16; D possibly corresponds to TRBD1 (6 bases). Germline V CDR1 and CDR2: KGHSY, FQNENV. Trimming removed 0 bases at V and 4 bases at J, with 9 bases between. This CDR3 contains 14 residues. CDR3 in amino acids: CASSQSGGGTEAFF. DNA for the CDR3: TGTGCCAGCAGCCAATCAGGGGGTGGCACTGAAGCTTTCTTT.

In this sample, this clone turned up once. The chain couples TRBV5-3 to TRBJ2-2, with D maybe TRBD1 (5 bases). Being an ORF, TRBV5-3 has a function that is uncertain. The CDR3 extends over 15 amino acids. V was shortened by 1 base and J by 4 bases, with 11 bases between the two germline ends. In DNA, the CDR3 is TGTGCCAGAAGCTTGAGCAGGGTAATCACCGGGGAGCTGTTTTTT. It translates to CARSLSRVITGELFF.

The rearrangement uses TRBV5-1 and TRBJ1-1; tentative D call: TRBD1 (5 bases). The germline V and J ends were trimmed by 2 bases and 1 base, with 12 bases remaining between them. Germline lookup yields CDR1 SGHRS and CDR2 YFSETQ. The CDR3 is made up of 15 amino acids. The CDR3 DNA sequence: TGCGCCAGCAGCTTCAGGGTGGGGGGGAACACTGAAGCTTTCTTT. Encoded protein: CASSFRVGGNTEAFF. Complete variable domain (other parts from reference TRBV5-1 and TRBJ1-1): KAGVTQTPRYLIKTRGQQVTLSCSPISGHRSVSWYQQTPGQGLQFLFEYFSETQRNKGNFPGRFSGRQFSNSRSEMNVSTLELGDSALYLCASSFRVGGNTEAFFGQGTRLTVV.

In nucleotides, the CDR3 is TGTGCCAGCAGTTCTGACGGAAGCTCCTATAATTCACCCCTCCACTTT. Translating gives CASSSDGSSYNSPLHF. The chain is built from TRBV6-5 and TRBJ1-6; D call uncertain. The CDR3 covers 16 residues. V lost 4 bases and J 0 bases, leaving 10 bases between the germline ends. In germline, CDR1 is MNHEY, CDR2 SVGAGI.

This sequence joins TRBV9 and TRBJ2-3; D might be TRBD2 (6 bases). V dropped 0 bases and J dropped 9 bases, with 14 bases sitting between them. Germline V gives CDR1 SGDLS, CDR2 YYNGEE. The CDR3 is 14 residues long. CDR3: CASSVAAGLETQYF. The CDR3, as DNA: TGTGCCAGCAGCGTAGCAGCGGGCTTGGAGACGCAGTATTTT. Drawing the rest from reference TRBV9 and TRBJ2-3, the complete variable domain is DSGVTQTPKHLITATGQRVTLRCSPRSGDLSVYWYQQSLDQGLQFLIQYYNGEERAKGNILERFSAQQFPDLHSELNLSSLELGDSALYFCASSVAAGLETQYFGPGTRLTVL.

The CDR3 loop reads CASSRLVRYYYNEQFF. The CDR3 bases are TGTGCCAGCAGTCGACTAGTAAGGTACTATTACAATGAGCAGTTCTTC. J is TRBJ2-1 and V is TRBV27, with a weak D call TRBD2 (6 bases). Germline V gene lookup returns CDR1 MNHEY and CDR2 SMNVEV (reference sequence). V lost 5 bases and J 4 bases, leaving 18 bases between the germline ends. This CDR3 spans 16 amino acids.

Only a few counts were recorded for this clone. The chain has TRBV6-4 and TRBJ2-1, with 12 bases that match TRBD2. Germline values: CDR1 MRHNA, CDR2 SNTAGT. The CDR3 covers 17 residues. J gave up 0 bases and V 5 bases, and 5 bases lay outside the gene matches. CDR3 loop: CASSKLAGGGSYNEQFF. CDR3 sequence (DNA): TGTGCCAGCAGTAAACTAGCGGGAGGAGGCTCCTACAATGAGCAGTTCTTC.

V and J are TRBV27 and TRBJ2-1, with 7 nucleotides matching TRBD2. The CDR3 sequence is 15 residues long. V shed 5 bases and J 6 bases; nucleotides not matched to a gene: 10. The germline V gene encodes CDR1 MNHEY and CDR2 SMNVEV (reference sequence). Here the CDR3 reads CASSPWSAGSNEQFF. Here the CDR3 DNA reads TGTGCCAGCAGTCCCTGGTCAGCGGGAAGCAATGAGCAGTTCTTC.

This clone was counted a few times. The chain is built from TRBV7-6 and TRBJ1-3; possible D gene TRBD1, 6 bases. In germline, CDR1 is SGHVS, CDR2 FNYEAQ. The CDR3 is made up of 15 amino acids. Trimming pared 2 bases from V and 0 bases from J, leaving 8 bases between. CDR3 in DNA: TGTGCCAGCAGCTTAACGGGGGCCTCTGGAAACACCATATATTTT. It yields the protein CASSLTGASGNTIYF.

The genes are TRBV19 and TRBJ1-4; 7 bases line up with TRBD1. The J segment lost 7 bases and the V segment lost 3 bases, leaving 2 bases of the junction unmatched. Germline V gene data show CDR1 as LNHDA and CDR2 as SQIVND (reference sequence). This CDR3 is 13 amino acids long. Here the CDR3 DNA reads TGTGCCAGTAGTATTGACAGGGCTGAAAAACTGTTTTTT. This gives the protein CASSIDRAEKLFF.

V and J are TRBV6-1 and TRBJ1-1; 10 bases map to TRBD1. V was pared by 6 bases and J by 6 bases, with 4 bases of the junction left unmatched. Germline V lookup: CDR1 MNHNS, CDR2 SASEGT. The CDR3 has 13 amino acids. The CDR3 region is CASSRDRGAEAFF. The DNA for the CDR3 is TGTGCCAGCAGCAGGGACAGGGGCGCTGAAGCTTTCTTT.

The chain couples TRBV9 to TRBJ1-1; D perhaps matches TRBD1 (5 bases). Trimming cost V 6 bases and J 0 bases, with 18 bases left between them. This CDR3 spans 16 amino acids. CDR1 and CDR2 from the germline V gene are SGDLS and YYNGEE. The CDR3 here is CASTEWGVRMNTEAFF. The CDR3 bases are TGTGCCAGCACCGAGTGGGGGGTCAGGATGAACACTGAAGCTTTCTTT. The complete variable domain, with remaining parts taken from reference TRBV9 and TRBJ1-1, reads DSGVTQTPKHLITATGQRVTLRCSPRSGDLSVYWYQQSLDQGLQFLIQYYNGEERAKGNILERFSAQQFPDLHSELNLSSLELGDSALYFCASTEWGVRMNTEAFFGQGTRLTVV.

J is TRBJ1-2 and V is TRBV2, with TRBD1 matching over 8 bases. Germline CDR1 and CDR2: SNHLY and FYNNEI. V was pared by 4 bases and J by 7 bases, with 14 bases of the junction left unmatched. The CDR3 length is 16 residues. The CDR3 protein is CASSGIWTGSFRGYTF. In DNA, the CDR3 is TGTGCCAGCAGTGGAATTTGGACAGGGTCCTTCCGTGGCTACACCTTC.

V usage is TRBV30 and J usage is TRBJ2-7; tentatively, D is TRBD2 (7 bases). Per the germline V gene, CDR1 is GTSNPN and CDR2 is SVGIG (reference sequence). This CDR3 contains 15 residues. The V end was cut by 0 bases, the J end by 3 bases, with 15 bases between. CDR3 loop: CAWSVGGGLRYEQYF. CDR3 sequence (DNA): TGTGCCTGGAGTGTAGGGGGAGGGCTACGCTACGAGCAGTACTTC.

V is TRBV6-5 and J is TRBJ1-6, with a tentative D call TRBD1 (5 bases). V shed 1 base and J shed 8 bases, with 9 bases lying between them. The V gene's germline CDR1 is MNHEY and CDR2 SVGAGI. This CDR3 spans 14 amino acids. CDR3 sequence: CASSYWDGDSPLHF. The CDR3 DNA follows: TGTGCCAGCAGTTACTGGGACGGAGATTCACCCCTCCACTTT.

The chain carries TRBV5-6 and TRBJ1-1; no clear D. Looked up from germline, CDR1 is SGHDT and CDR2 is YYEEEE. V gave up 2 bases and J gave up 5 bases, with 13 bases separating them. The CDR3 sequence is 14 residues long. The CDR3: CASSFGQVNTEAFF. CDR3 DNA: TGTGCCAGCAGCTTTGGGCAGGTAAATACTGAAGCTTTCTTT.

The CDR3 region is CASSIGQHNSPLHF. CDR3 coding DNA: TGTGCCAGCAGTATAGGACAGCACAATTCACCCCTCCACTTT. This chain uses TRBV6-5 with TRBJ1-6; tentatively, D is TRBD1 (6 bases). Trimming took 5 bases from V and 7 from J, leaving 12 bases between them. The CDR3 runs to 14 residues. Germline assignment: CDR1 MNHEY and CDR2 SVGAGI.

This chain's CDR3 is CASSRSRTFGTEAFF. In DNA form, the CDR3 reads TGTGCCAGCAGCCGGTCTAGGACTTTTGGTACTGAAGCTTTCTTT. This chain uses TRBV5-6 with TRBJ1-1; D gene ambiguous. CDR1 and CDR2 (germline): SGHDT, YYEEEE. The CDR3 contains 15 residues. V shed 4 bases and J shed 5 bases, with 18 bases lying between them.

This chain links TRBV23-1 with TRBJ2-7, with D possibly being TRBD2 (6 bases). TRBV23-1 is flagged as an ORF with uncertain function. Trimming removed 2 bases at V and 3 bases at J, with 14 bases between. The CDR3 has 15 amino acids. CDR3 protein: CASSQISGEVYEQYF. CDR3 nucleotides: TGCGCCAGCAGTCAAATCTCCGGGGAGGTCTACGAGCAGTACTTC.

J is TRBJ1-1 and V is TRBV12-5; a weak D match, TRBD1 (6 bases). The germline CDR1 and CDR2 sequences are LGHNT and FRNRAP. V lost 1 base, J lost 4 bases, and 16 bases lay in between. This CDR3 comprises 16 residues. CDR3 nucleotides: TGTGCTAGTGGTTTGGGGCTGAACAGGGATGCCACTGAAGCTTTCTTT. This codes for CASGLGLNRDATEAFF.

The chain has TRBV9 and TRBJ2-3; 9 bases agree with TRBD2. Germline V gene data show CDR1 as SGDLS and CDR2 as YYNGEE. The J segment lost 4 bases and the V segment lost 4 bases, leaving 4 bases of the junction unmatched. This CDR3 comprises 14 residues. The CDR3 coding sequence is TGTGCCAGCAGCAGCGGGAGGATCGCAGATACGCAGTATTTT. It encodes CASSSGRIADTQYF.